This T cell receptor (beta chain) was obtained from a study of beta chain features in type 1 diabetes. General study findings and limits: The study left unresolved whether HLA type influences TCRB rearrangement. When VDJ junctions were examined, type 1 diabetes patients showed fewer insertions and more deletions.

V shed 0 bases and J 11 bases; nucleotides not matched to a gene: 10. Germline V CDR1 and CDR2: SGDLS, YYNGEE. The CDR3 is made up of 15 amino acids. Sequencing targeted expressed TCRB transcripts, as all isolated RNA had been reverse transcribed. The method was immunoSEQ multiplex PCR; TCRdb's version includes in-frame clones alone and lacks a portion of them. The sample has 130,000 to 150,000 clones, about 9.4% seen once. This clone was picked up a small number of times. What it binds is not known. The sequence derives from a man aged 18 to 29 in good health. Sequenced material: naive CD4+ T cells from blood. The rearrangement links TRBV9 to TRBJ1-4, with 7 bases aligning to TRBD1. The CDR3 is CASSVDGHRGEKLFF. The CDR3 coding sequence is TGTGCCAGCAGCGTAGATGGGCACAGGGGAGAGAAACTGTTTTTT.